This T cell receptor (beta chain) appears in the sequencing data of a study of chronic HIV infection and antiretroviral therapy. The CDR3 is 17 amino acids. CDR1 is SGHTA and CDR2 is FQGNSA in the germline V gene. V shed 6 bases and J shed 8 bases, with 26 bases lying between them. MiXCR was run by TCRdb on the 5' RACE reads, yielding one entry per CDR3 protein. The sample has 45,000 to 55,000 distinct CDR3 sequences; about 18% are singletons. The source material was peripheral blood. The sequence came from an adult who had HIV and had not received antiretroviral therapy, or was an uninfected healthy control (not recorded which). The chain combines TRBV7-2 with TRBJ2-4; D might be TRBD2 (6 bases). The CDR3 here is CASRPTSSGPLLDIQYF. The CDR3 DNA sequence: TGTGCCAGCAGGCCGACTTCCAGCGGGCCCTTACTGGACATTCAGTACTTC.